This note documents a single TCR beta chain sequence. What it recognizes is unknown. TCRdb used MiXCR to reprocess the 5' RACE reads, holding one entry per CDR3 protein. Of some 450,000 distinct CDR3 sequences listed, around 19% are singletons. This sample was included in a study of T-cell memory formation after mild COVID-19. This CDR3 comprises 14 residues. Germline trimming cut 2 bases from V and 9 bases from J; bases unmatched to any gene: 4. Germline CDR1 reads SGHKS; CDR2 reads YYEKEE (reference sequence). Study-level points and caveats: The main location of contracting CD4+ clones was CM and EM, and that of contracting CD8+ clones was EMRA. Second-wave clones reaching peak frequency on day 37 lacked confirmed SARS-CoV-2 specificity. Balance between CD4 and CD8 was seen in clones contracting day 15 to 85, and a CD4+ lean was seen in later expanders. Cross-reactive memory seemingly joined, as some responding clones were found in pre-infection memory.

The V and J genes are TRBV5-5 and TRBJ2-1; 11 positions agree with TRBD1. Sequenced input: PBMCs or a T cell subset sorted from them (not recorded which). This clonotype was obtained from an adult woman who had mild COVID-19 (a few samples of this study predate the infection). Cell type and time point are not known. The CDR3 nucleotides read TGTGCCAGCAGCTTATCGGGACAGGGGGTTGAGCAGTTCTTC. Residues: CASSLSGQGVEQFF. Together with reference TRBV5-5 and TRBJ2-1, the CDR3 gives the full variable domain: DAGVTQSPTHLIKTRGQQVTLRCSPISGHKSVSWYQQVLGQGPQFIFQYYEKEERGRGNFPDRFSARQFPNYSSELNVNALLLGDSALYLCASSLSGQGVEQFFGPGTRLTVL.